What follows describes a single T cell receptor beta chain. This clone was observed a few times. Its binding antigen is unknown. Base qualities were left out, and no much larger clone turns up one base away. CDR1 and CDR2 are read off the germline V gene as SGDLS and YYNGEE. From the cysteine up to the phenylalanine, the CDR3 has a length of 16 residues. Only the CDR3 part of the read is kept: 48 bases, read in frame from the first base. V loses 0 bases of germline sequence and J loses 4 bases, and the interval between the two ends is 16 bases. This sample was included in a study of cytomegalovirus exposure and HLA in healthy donors (dated by TCRdb to 2016 to 2017). About the full investigation: An earlier analysis of 587 of the donors reported about 250 Gb of sequence data and 117 million unique TCR beta sequences from about 180 million T cells. Donor age, sex, ethnicity and CMV serostatus were compiled alongside the repertoire data. On average, approximately 250,000 unique TCR beta nucleotide sequences were sequenced per donor among some 420 genotyped donors of the cohort, with 15% to 20% of those sequences being non-productive. The study combined high-throughput TCR immunosequencing, statistical association of individual TCRs with disease status, and machine learning to predict cytomegalovirus infection status. Along with the roughly 670-subject first cohort, a separate validation cohort of over a hundred different subjects was used. To decide whether each TCR beta V gene segment behaved as functional or pseudogenic, an earlier analysis of approximately 620 of the donors relied on high-throughput TCR beta sequencing. A later genetic analysis took genome-wide SNP genotypes for about 65% of the roughly 670 donors and used that subset as a discovery cohort. An early release covering around 630 HLA-typed donors comprised approximately 300 gigabases of sequencing data and some 79 million unique TCR sequences. The number of typed donors differed by locus: about 629-630 for A, B, C, DRB1 and DQB1; roughly 510 for DQA1; 606 for DPA1; and around 490 for DPB1. Both class I and class II loci were covered by HLA typing, at four-digit resolution. Five DR-DQ haplotypes were treated as single units for association and clustering because of strong linkage in the cohort. In a later analysis, previously published TCR beta repertoires from several hundred donors were re-analyzed and high-resolution HLA genotyping was added so that TCR occurrence patterns could be studied. In the later analysis, no new phenotypic data were used to find candidate immune exposures; instead, reliance was placed on TCR beta sequences and their occurrence across donors. The study aimed to test whether cataloging public T cell receptors could reveal signatures of past pathogen exposure. All discovery cohort repertoires had been generated on a single sequencing platform. The genetic ancestry cluster associated with self-reported Caucasian donors included approximately 85% of the 398 genotyped donors. The study profiled the T cell repertoires of under 700 subjects by immunosequencing and related them to cytomegalovirus serostatus.

Library construction relied on the immunoSEQ multiplex PCR assay. A mixture of 60 forward primers for TCR Vbeta segments and 13 reverse primers for TCR Jbeta segments was used in the multiplex PCR. The CDR3 region of rearranged TCR beta genes was amplified from genomic DNA with a multiplex PCR assay. On the Illumina HiSeq System, the amplified TCR beta libraries were sequenced as 87-base-pair reads. In the original analysis: A later analysis counted approximately 84 million unique TCR beta chains across the 690 or so repertoires, and 10 million to 11 million of these chains were shared by at least two donors. To remove PCR and sequencing errors, raw reads were error-corrected and collapsed into unique sequences using a nearest-neighbor algorithm that merged closely related sequences. CDR3 sequences were aligned to IMGT reference sequences to assign V, D and J gene segments. For a sequence to be retained, at least a six-nucleotide match to both a V gene segment and a J gene segment was required. Rearrangements were classified as productive when the CDR3 lacked stop codons and remained in frame with V and J, and all other rearrangements were classified as non-productive. CDR3 was defined by IMGT convention, running from the second conserved V-encoded cysteine to the conserved J-encoded phenylalanine. Sequences without an unambiguous match to a single V gene segment were excluded from the earlier analysis of over 500 of the donors. In an earlier analysis of a few hundred of the donors, V segments were called functional above 56.7% productive rearrangements and were called segregating when the between-donor standard deviation exceeded 5%. A statistical classification framework was developed to diagnose cytomegalovirus status using the catalog of TCR beta chain sequences. In a later analysis, TCR nucleotide sequences were compared against IMGT/GENE-DB human TR gene sequences so that V and J genes could be assigned. Using the TCRdist pipeline, a later analysis assigned CDR3 sequences along with most-parsimonious VDJ recombination scenarios. A later analysis defined each TCR beta chain by its CDR3 amino acid sequence plus V-gene family, and excluded reads lacking a unique V-gene family. To address suspected cross-contamination and a sequencing artifact, a later analysis removed roughly 640 highly shared, low-generation-probability nucleotide sequences. In a later analysis, a clonal expansion index was calculated for each public chain from normalized within-repertoire ranks of inferred template counts. A later analysis computed generation probabilities with a VDJ recombination model fitted to out-of-frame rearrangements, and checked the results against IGoR. In a later analysis, TCR-TCR, TCR-HLA and TCR-CMV co-occurrence was scored with hypergeometric tests, and a repertoire-size bias correction was applied to TCR pairs. A later analysis estimated false discovery rates by permuting HLA or CMV assignments 20 times. In a later analysis, co-occurring TCRs were grouped using DBSCAN, and TCRdist sequence similarity was added for clustering within HLA-allele-positive subsets. For co-occurrence clustering, repertoires with fewer than 30,000 or more than 120,000 public chains were excluded, along with roughly 5 repertoires with anomalous nucleotide sharing. Entries here come from immuneACCESS through TCRdb and include only in-frame sequences with V and J called. Some clones fail to appear in such tables; in the studies checked, an unresolved V gene covers under half of the shortfall, and the cause of the remainder is unknown. V and J calls and clone size come straight from that table; D and trimming were deduced from the DNA. Counted in this sample were 150,000 to 200,000 clones; approximately 12% of them appeared once. The ten largest account for 7.8% of the sample.

The cohort was made up of around 720 healthy bone marrow donors. All cohort members were sampled while nominally healthy, although unrecorded immune exposures were likely present. The donor tested CMV seropositive, placing the donor among the 289 seropositive members of the cohort. A peripheral blood sample was provided by each donor, and peripheral blood mononuclear cells were used for TCR beta sequencing. Genomic DNA was extracted from the blood cell samples with the Qiagen DNeasy Blood Extraction Kit. Broader findings and caveats from the paper: Compared with equally common non-associated chains, HLA-associated TCR beta chains in a later analysis were more clonally expanded and had lower generation probabilities. In an earlier analysis of some 540 of the donors, most TCR beta V segments appeared in productive rearrangements about 87% or about 30% of the time, broadly matching IMGT annotations. Because some donors lacked HLA typing at each locus, the association tests relied only on the typed subset. An association between a missense DCLRE1C variant and V-gene and J-gene trimming of TCR beta chains was found in a later genetic analysis and replicated in an independent cohort. The study listed 164 TCR beta chains as associated with cytomegalovirus. A cluster of highly shared sequence variants was judged likely to be a technical artifact of the sequencing pipeline. Some IMGT-functional V segments, including TRBV6-2 and TRBV6-3, could not be told apart with the 87-base-pair reads, so those segments were excluded. Roughly 17 rarely observed V segments, including chromosome 9 orphons, were excluded from the earlier analysis of several hundred of the donors because counts were too low. Immune exposure information for the cohort was limited to CMV serostatus. Correlated functional status among segregating V segments might reflect linkage disequilibrium, but an unknown experimental factor could not be ruled out. A later analysis found that TCR association rates varied across HLA loci, with DRB1 alleles showing the most associated TCRs and HLA-C alleles the fewest. A further reported finding was that TCR beta sequences accurately predicted the HLA-A and HLA-B alleles for most subjects in the first cohort. Most CMV-associated TCR beta chains appeared to be HLA-restricted in a later analysis, and the HLA associations seemed to be driven largely by CMV exposure. At a false discovery rate of 0.05, a later analysis linked 16,951 TCR beta sequences to specific HLA alleles. Sequencing depth was assumed to be roughly uniform across donors in the presence/absence analyses, though that assumption may not hold. When HLA alleles, especially DR and DQ, strongly co-occurred, attributing TCR associations to individual alleles was difficult. According to the authors, the approach could potentially be generalized to other disease states and immunological phenotypes. A later genetic analysis reported fewer N-insertions in productive TCRs among donors in an Asian-associated ancestry cluster than the approximately 700-donor mean. Most TCR sequences were seen in very few donors, while some public TCRs were found in many individuals. A later analysis reported that several top co-occurrence clusters appeared linked to parvovirus B19, influenza, CMV and Epstein-Barr virus. The classifier was reported to diagnose cytomegalovirus status with high specificity and sensitivity in both the original cohort and the validation cohort. A few of the identified cytomegalovirus-associated TCR beta chains were confirmed in vitro to be specific for cytomegalovirus antigens. This cohort had only TCR beta chains sequenced, and the lack of alpha or paired-chain data limited which features could be detected.

The source of this sequence is a man aged 45 to 65 in good health and CMV-seropositive. The specimen was PBMCs. The chain is assembled from TRBV9 and TRBJ1-2; the D gene remains uncertain. The CDR3 region: CASSVAPNSVGYGYTF. The DNA is TGTGCCAGCAGCGTAGCTCCCAATTCGGTCGGCTATGGCTACACCTTC.